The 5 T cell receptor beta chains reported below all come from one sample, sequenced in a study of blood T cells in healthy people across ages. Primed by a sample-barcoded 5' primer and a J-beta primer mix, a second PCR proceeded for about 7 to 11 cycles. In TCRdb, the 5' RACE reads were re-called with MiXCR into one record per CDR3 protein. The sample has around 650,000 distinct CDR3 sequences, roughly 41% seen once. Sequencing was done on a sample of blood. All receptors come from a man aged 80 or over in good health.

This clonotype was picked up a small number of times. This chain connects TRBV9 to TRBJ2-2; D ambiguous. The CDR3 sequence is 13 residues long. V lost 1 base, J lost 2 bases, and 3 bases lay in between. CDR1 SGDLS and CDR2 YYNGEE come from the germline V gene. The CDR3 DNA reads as TGTGCCAGCAGCGTAATTAACACCGGGGAGCTGTTTTTT. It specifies CASSVINTGELFF.

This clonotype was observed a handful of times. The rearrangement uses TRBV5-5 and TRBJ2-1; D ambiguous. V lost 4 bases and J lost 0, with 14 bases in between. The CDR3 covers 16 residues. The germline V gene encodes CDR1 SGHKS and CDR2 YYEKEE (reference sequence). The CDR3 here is CASSPVSKSSYNEQFF. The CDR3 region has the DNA TGTGCCAGCAGCCCGGTTTCGAAATCCTCCTACAATGAGCAGTTCTTC.

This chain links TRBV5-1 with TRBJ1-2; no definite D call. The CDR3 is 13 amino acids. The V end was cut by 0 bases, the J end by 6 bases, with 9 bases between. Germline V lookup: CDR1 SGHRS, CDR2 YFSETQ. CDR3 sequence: CASSLDEANGYTF. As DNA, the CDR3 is TGCGCCAGCAGCTTGGACGAAGCCAATGGCTACACCTTC.

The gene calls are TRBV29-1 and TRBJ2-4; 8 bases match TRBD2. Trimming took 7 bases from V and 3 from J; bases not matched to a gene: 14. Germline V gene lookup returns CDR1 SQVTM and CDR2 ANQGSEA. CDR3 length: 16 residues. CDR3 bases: TGCAGCGCGGGGGGGAGAGGGGGAGAGTACAAAAACATTCAGTACTTC. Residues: CSAGGRGGEYKNIQYF.

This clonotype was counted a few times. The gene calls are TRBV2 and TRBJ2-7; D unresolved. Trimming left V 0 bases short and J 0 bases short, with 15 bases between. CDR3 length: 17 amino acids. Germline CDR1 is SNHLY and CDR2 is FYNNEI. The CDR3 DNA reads TGTGCCAGCAGTGAAGCGCTTCGGCGGACCGTCTCCTACGAGCAGTACTTC. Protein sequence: CASSEALRRTVSYEQYF.